The clone carrying this TCR beta chain was counted at least ten times. The antigen is not known. Template-switching 5'RACE yielded the TCR cDNA; a universal primer site and UMIs were added in the process. TCRdb re-analysed the 5' RACE reads in MiXCR, keeping a single row per CDR3 protein. The table has 100,000 to 150,000 distinct CDR3 sequences, 8.9% seen once. The data belong to a study of T cells after yellow fever vaccination. V was clipped by 7 bases and J by 3 bases, with 13 bases between them. This CDR3 contains 14 residues. CDR1 and CDR2 (germline): LNHNV, YYDKDF (reference sequence). Regarding the study as a whole: A minor fraction of clonotypes spanned both CD4 and CD8 compartments. FACS-sorted repertoires might harbor abundant contaminating clonotypes from the bulk population.

The chain uses TRBV15 and TRBJ2-1; D is unresolved. Sequenced here: CD8+ T cells sorted from PBMCs, sampled on the day of the yellow fever booster vaccination. This receptor was taken from a man aged 18 to 30 who received the YFV17D yellow fever vaccine. The CDR3 region is CATISTENYNEQFF. For the CDR3, the DNA is TGTGCCACCATCTCTACAGAAAACTACAATGAGCAGTTCTTC.